Listed below are T cell receptor beta chains from one sample, sequenced in a study of shared clonotypes between healthy human individuals. Repertoires were generated with immunoSEQ multiplex PCR, while TCRdb's copy carries only in-frame clones and drops some. The sample contains more than 90,000 clones, 65% to 70% of which appear only once. Sequencing was carried out using memory CD8+ T cells sorted from blood. Receptor source: a man aged 30 to 45 in good health. Both conserved end residues are part of each CDR3. D genes are given only for firm matches. Clone size appears in some rows only: once, few, many, or a class for an expanded clone.

-,TRBJ2-7,TRBV15,-,CATSREPLYEQYF,TGTGCCACCAGCCGCGAGCCACTCTACGAGCAGTACTTC
-,TRBJ1-2,TRBV5-8,-,CASSSTASNYGYTF,TGTGCCAGCAGTTCGACAGCGTCTAACTATGGCTACACCTTC
TRBD2,TRBJ2-3,TRBV13,-,CASSSPLAGVSDTQYF,TGTGCCAGCAGTTCCCCACTAGCGGGAGTTTCAGATACGCAGTATTTT
-,TRBJ2-2,TRBV7-9,-,CASRTSGELFF,TGTGCCAGCAGGACTTCCGGGGAGCTGTTTTTT
-,TRBJ2-7,TRBV5-1,few,CASSLGTGYEQYF,TGCGCCAGCAGCTTGGGCACGGGCTACGAGCAGTACTTC
TRBD2,TRBJ2-3,TRBV6-4,many,CASSPSGGGTDTQYF,TGTGCCAGCAGTCCCTCCGGGGGGGGCACAGATACGCAGTATTTT
-,TRBJ1-1,TRBV5-8,-,CASSGDVRAIEAFF,TGTGCCAGCAGCGGGGACGTCCGGGCCATCGAAGCTTTCTTT
-,TRBJ2-1,TRBV9,-,CASSVDLGYEQFF,TGTGCCAGCAGCGTCGATTTAGGCTATGAGCAGTTCTTC
TRBD2,TRBJ2-1,TRBV9,-,CASSVVSEAGGPITEQFF,TGTGCCAGCAGCGTAGTCAGTGAAGCGGGAGGGCCGATTACTGAGCAGTTCTTC
-,TRBJ2-7,TRBV15,-,CATSYDRSVSEQYF,TGTGCCACCAGCTACGACCGGTCTGTAAGCGAGCAGTACTTC
TRBD2,TRBJ2-1,TRBV28,-,CASSHLTSGLYNEQFF,TGTGCCAGCAGTCACCTTACTAGCGGACTTTACAATGAGCAGTTCTTC
TRBD2,TRBJ2-1,TRBV15,-,CATSRVFTSGNNEQFF,TGTGCCACCAGCAGAGTATTTACTAGCGGAAACAATGAGCAGTTCTTC
-,TRBJ1-2,TRBV5-1,-,CASSFVGQEFFYGYTF,TGCGCCAGCAGCTTCGTGGGGCAGGAATTTTTCTATGGCTACACCTTC
TRBD2,TRBJ2-7,TRBV4-2,once,CASSQGPASGLYEQYF,TGTGCCAGCAGCCAAGGTCCTGCTAGCGGACTCTACGAGCAGTACTTC
TRBD2,TRBJ2-7,TRBV19,-,CASSRGQRGDYEQYF,TGTGCCAGTAGCCGGGGCCAGCGGGGGGACTACGAGCAGTACTTC
-,TRBJ2-7,TRBV4-3,-,CASSQETYSYEQYF,TGCGCCAGCAGCCAAGAGACTTACTCCTACGAGCAGTACTTC
TRBD1,TRBJ2-3,TRBV28,-,CASSSQYRDRTWGDTQYF,TGTGCCAGCAGTTCGCAGTACCGGGACAGGACCTGGGGAGATACGCAGTATTTT
TRBD1,TRBJ2-3,TRBV4-1,-,CASSLRGLRADTQYF,TGCGCCAGCAGCCTCAGGGGGCTTAGGGCAGATACGCAGTATTTT
TRBD2,TRBJ2-3,TRBV7-9,few,CASSPTARAGGAHTQYF,TGTGCCAGCAGCCCCACCGCGAGGGCGGGAGGGGCACATACGCAGTATTTT
-,TRBJ2-1,TRBV4-3,few,CASRQSRAWDNEQFF,TGCGCCAGCAGACAATCGAGGGCCTGGGACAATGAGCAGTTCTTC
TRBD1,TRBJ1-5,TRBV5-5,-,CASSSFPGGSNQPQHF,TGTGCCAGCAGCTCATTTCCAGGGGGGAGCAATCAGCCCCAGCATTTT
-,TRBJ2-1,TRBV2,-,CASSEPKGSYNEQFF,TGTGCCAGCAGTGAACCTAAGGGCTCGTACAATGAGCAGTTCTTC
TRBD1,TRBJ2-7,TRBV4-1,-,CASSQGTGGTYEQYF,TGCGCCAGCAGCCAAGGGACAGGGGGAACCTACGAGCAGTACTTC
-,TRBJ2-1,TRBV10-3,-,CAISEKRYEQFF,TGTGCCATCAGTGAAAAGCGTTATGAGCAGTTCTTC
TRBD1,TRBJ1-1,TRBV29-1,-,CSARTGNTEAFF,TGCAGCGCAAGGACAGGGAACACTGAAGCTTTCTTT
-,TRBJ2-7,TRBV28,-,CASSLLRTDYEQYF,TGTGCCAGCAGTCTCCTCCGGACAGACTACGAGCAGTACTTC
-,TRBJ2-7,TRBV7-2,many,CASSSREASYEQYF,TGTGCCAGCAGCTCTAGAGAGGCCTCCTACGAGCAGTACTTC
-,TRBJ2-3,TRBV11-2,-,CASSLIEATDTQYF,TGTGCCAGCAGCTTGATCGAGGCCACAGATACGCAGTATTTT
TRBD1,TRBJ1-1,TRBV7-9,few,CASSLARGQGMNTEAFF,TGTGCCAGCAGCTTAGCCAGGGGGCAAGGCATGAACACTGAAGCTTTCTTT
-,TRBJ2-7,TRBV27,-,CASSLSVDGSYEQYF,TGTGCCAGCAGTTTATCTGTGGACGGATCCTACGAGCAGTACTTC